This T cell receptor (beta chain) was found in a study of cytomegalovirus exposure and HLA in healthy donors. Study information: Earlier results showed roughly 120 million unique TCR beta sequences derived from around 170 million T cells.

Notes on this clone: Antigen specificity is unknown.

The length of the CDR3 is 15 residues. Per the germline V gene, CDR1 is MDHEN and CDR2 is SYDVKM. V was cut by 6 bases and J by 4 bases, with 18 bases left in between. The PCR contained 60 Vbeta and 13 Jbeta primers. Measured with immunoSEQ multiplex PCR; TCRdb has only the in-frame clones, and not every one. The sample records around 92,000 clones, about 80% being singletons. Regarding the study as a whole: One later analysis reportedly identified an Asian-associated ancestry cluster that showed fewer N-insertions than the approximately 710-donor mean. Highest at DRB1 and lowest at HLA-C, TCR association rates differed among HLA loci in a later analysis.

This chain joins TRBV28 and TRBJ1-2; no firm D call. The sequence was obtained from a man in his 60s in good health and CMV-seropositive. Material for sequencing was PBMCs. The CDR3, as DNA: TGTGCCAGCAGCCCTCCCCCCAGCAGGCCCTATGGCTACACCTTC. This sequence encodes CASSPPPSRPYGYTF.